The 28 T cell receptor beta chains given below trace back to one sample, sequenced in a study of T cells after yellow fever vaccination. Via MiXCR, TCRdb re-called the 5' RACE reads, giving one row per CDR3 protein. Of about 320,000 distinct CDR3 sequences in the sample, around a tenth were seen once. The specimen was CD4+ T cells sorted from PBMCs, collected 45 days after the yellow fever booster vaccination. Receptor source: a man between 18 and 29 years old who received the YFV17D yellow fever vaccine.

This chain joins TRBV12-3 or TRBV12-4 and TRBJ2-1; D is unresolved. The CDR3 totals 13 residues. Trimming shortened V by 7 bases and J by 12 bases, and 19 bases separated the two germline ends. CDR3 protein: CASNPRPSKGQFF. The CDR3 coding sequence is TGTGCCAGCAACCCAAGGCCTTCAAAAGGGCAGTTCTTC.

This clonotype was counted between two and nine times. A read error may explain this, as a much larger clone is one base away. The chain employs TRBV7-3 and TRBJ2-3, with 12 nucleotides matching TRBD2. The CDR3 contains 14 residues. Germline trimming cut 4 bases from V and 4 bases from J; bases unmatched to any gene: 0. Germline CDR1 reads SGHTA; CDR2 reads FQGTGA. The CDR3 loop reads CASSSSGGADTQYF. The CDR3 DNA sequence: TGTGCCAGCAGCTCTAGCGGGGGGGCAGATACGCAGTATTTT. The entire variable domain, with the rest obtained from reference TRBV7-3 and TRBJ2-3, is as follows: GAGVSQTPSNKVTEKGKYVELRCDPISGHTALYWYRQSLGQGPEFLIYFQGTGAADDSGLPNDRFFAVRPEGSVSTLKIQRTERGDSAVYLCASSSSGGADTQYFGPGTRLTVL.

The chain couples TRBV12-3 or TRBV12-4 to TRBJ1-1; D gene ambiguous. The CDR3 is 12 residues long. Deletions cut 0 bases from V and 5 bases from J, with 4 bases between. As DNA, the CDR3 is TGTGCCAGCAGTTTAGCGGTTACTGAAGCTTTCTTT. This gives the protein CASSLAVTEAFF.

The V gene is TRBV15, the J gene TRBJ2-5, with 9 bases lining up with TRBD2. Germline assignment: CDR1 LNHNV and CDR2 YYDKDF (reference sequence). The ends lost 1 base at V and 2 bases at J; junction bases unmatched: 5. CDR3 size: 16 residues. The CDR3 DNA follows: TGTGCCACCAGCAGAGGCGGGGGGGCCGGGCAAGAGACCCAGTACTTC. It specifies CATSRGGGAGQETQYF.

CDR3 bases: TGTGCCAGCAGCCCTCCTAGGCCCCAAGAGACCCAGTACTTC. As protein: CASSPPRPQETQYF. The chain employs TRBV7-2 and TRBJ2-5, with no clear D. From germline, CDR1 is SGHTA and CDR2 FQGNSA. Trimming cost V 5 bases and J 1 base, with 11 bases left between them. The CDR3 length is 14 residues. The complete variable domain, with remaining parts taken from reference TRBV7-2 and TRBJ2-5, reads GAGVSQSPSNKVTEKGKDVELRCDPISGHTALYWYRQSLGQGLEFLIYFQGNSAPDKSGLPSDRFSAERTGGSVSTLTIQRTQQEDSAVYLCASSPPRPQETQYFGPGTRLLVL.

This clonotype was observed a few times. CDR3 region: CSAAPDRGVNGELFF. The CDR3 coding sequence is TGCAGTGCTGCCCCCGACAGGGGGGTGAACGGGGAGCTGTTTTTT. This chain links TRBV20-1 with TRBJ2-2; 9 bases fit TRBD1. Germline values: CDR1 DFQATT, CDR2 SNEGSKA (reference sequence). CDR3 length equals 15 residues. V trimming: 5 bases; J trimming: 7 bases; junction bases outside the gene matches: 11.

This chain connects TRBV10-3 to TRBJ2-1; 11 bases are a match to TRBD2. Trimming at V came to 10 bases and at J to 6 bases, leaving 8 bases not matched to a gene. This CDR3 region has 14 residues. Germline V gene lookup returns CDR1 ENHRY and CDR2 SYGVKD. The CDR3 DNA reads TGTGCCAACGCCGGGACTAGCGGCGGCAATGAGCAGTTCTTC. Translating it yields CANAGTSGGNEQFF.

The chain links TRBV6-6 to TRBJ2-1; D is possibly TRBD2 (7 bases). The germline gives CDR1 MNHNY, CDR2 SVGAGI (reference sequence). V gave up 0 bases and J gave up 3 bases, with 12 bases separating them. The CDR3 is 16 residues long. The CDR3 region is CASSYSAGAFYNEQFF. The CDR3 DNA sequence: TGTGCCAGCAGTTACTCTGCGGGGGCCTTCTACAATGAGCAGTTCTTC.

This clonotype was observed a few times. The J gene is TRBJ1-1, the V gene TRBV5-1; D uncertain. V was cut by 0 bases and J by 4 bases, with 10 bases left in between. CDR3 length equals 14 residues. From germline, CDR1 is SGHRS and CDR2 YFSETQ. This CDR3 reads CASSLDDWGTEAFF. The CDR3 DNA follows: TGCGCCAGCAGCTTGGACGATTGGGGCACTGAAGCTTTCTTT.

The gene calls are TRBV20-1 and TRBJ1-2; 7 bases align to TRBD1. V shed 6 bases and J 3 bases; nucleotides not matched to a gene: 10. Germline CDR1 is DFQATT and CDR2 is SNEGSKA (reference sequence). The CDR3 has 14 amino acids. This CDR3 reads CSARRQGLDYGYTF. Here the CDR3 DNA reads TGCAGTGCCAGAAGACAGGGACTGGACTATGGCTACACCTTC.

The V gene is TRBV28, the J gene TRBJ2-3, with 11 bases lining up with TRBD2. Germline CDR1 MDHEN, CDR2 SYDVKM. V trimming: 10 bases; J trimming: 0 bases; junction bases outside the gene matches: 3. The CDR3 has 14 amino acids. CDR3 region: CATRLAGSTDTQYF. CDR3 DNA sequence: TGTGCCACCAGACTAGCGGGGAGCACAGATACGCAGTATTTT.

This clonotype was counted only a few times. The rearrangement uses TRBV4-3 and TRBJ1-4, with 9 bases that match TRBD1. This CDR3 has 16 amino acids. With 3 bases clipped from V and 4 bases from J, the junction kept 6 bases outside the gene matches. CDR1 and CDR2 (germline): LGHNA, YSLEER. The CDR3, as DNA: TGCGCCAGCAGCCACGCAGACAGGGGGATTAATGAAAAACTGTTTTTT. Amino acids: CASSHADRGINEKLFF.

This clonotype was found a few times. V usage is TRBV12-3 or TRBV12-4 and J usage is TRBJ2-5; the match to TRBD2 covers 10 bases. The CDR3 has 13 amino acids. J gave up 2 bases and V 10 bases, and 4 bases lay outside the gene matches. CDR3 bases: TGTGCCATCAAAGCGGGGGGGCAAGAGACCCAGTACTTC. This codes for CAIKAGGQETQYF.

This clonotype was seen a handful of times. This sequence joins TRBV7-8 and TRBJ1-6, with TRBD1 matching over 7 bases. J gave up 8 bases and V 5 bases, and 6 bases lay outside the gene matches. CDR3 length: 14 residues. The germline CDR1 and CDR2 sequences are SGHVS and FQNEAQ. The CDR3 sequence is CASSVDTGDSPLHF. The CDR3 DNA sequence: TGTGCCAGCAGCGTAGACACAGGGGATTCACCCCTCCACTTT.

The CDR3 spells CASSLGGVGRNTEAFF. DNA for the CDR3: TGTGCCAGCAGCCTAGGGGGGGTCGGGAGGAACACTGAAGCTTTCTTT. The chain joins TRBV5-4 to TRBJ1-1, with a tentative D call TRBD1 (6 bases). Trimming left V 4 bases short and J 1 base short, with 17 bases between. The length of the CDR3 is 16 residues. CDR1 SGHNT and CDR2 YYREEE come from the germline V gene (reference sequence).

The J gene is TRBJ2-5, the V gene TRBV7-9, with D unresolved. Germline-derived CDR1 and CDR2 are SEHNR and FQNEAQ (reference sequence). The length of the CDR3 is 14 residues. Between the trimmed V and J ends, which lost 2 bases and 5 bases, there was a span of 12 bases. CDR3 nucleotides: TGTGCCAGCAGCTTAAACCCAAATTTGGAGACCCAGTACTTC. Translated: CASSLNPNLETQYF.

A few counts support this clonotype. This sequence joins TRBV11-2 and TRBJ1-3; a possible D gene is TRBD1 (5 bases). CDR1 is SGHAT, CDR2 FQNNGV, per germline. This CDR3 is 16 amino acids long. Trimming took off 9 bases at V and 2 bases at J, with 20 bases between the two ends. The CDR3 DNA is TGTGCCAGTCAACATATGCAGGGAATTACTGGAAACACCATATATTTT. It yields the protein CASQHMQGITGNTIYF.

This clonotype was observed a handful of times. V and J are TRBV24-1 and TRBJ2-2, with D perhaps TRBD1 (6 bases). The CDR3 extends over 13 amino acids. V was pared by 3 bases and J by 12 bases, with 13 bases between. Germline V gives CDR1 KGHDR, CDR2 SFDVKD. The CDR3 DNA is TGTGCCACCAGTGATCCAACAGGGACGAAGCTGTTTTTT. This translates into CATSDPTGTKLFF.

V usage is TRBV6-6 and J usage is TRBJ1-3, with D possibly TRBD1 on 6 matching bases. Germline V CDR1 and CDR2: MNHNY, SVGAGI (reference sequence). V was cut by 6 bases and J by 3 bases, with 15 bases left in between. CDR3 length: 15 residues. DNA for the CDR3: TGTGCCAGCAGGCCCACAGGGTCGAATGGAAACACCATATATTTT. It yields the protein CASRPTGSNGNTIYF.

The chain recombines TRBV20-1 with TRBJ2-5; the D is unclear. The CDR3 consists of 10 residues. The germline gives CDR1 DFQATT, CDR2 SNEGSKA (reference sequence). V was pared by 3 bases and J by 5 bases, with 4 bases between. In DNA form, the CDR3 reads TGCAGTGCTAGTGACGAGACCCAGTACTTC. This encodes CSASDETQYF.

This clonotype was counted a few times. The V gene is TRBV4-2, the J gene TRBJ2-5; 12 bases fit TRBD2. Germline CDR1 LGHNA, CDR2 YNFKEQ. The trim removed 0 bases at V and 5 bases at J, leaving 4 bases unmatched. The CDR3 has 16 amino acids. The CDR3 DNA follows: TGTGCCAGCAGCCAAGAATCTAGCGGGGGGGCGGAGACCCAGTACTTC. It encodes CASSQESSGGAETQYF.

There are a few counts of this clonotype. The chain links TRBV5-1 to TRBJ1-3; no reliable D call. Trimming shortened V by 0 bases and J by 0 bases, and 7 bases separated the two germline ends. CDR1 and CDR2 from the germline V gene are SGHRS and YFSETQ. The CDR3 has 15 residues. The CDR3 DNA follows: TGCGCCAGCAGCTTGGGGGCCCCCTCTGGAAACACCATATATTTT. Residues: CASSLGAPSGNTIYF. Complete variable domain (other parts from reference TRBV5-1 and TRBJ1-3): KAGVTQTPRYLIKTRGQQVTLSCSPISGHRSVSWYQQTPGQGLQFLFEYFSETQRNKGNFPGRFSGRQFSNSRSEMNVSTLELGDSALYLCASSLGAPSGNTIYFGEGSWLTVV.

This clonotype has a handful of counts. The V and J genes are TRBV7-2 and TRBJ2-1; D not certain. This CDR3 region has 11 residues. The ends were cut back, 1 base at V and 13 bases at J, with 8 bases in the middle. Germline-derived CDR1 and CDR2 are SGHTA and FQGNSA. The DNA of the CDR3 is TGTGCCAGCAGCTTAGACGTAATTCAGTTCTTC. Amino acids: CASSLDVIQFF.

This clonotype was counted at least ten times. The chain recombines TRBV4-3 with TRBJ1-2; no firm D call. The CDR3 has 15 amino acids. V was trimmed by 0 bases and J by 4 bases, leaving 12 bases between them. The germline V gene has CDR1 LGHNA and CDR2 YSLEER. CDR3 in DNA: TGCGCCAGCAGCCAAGAAAATACAGCACCCTATGGCTACACCTTC. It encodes CASSQENTAPYGYTF.

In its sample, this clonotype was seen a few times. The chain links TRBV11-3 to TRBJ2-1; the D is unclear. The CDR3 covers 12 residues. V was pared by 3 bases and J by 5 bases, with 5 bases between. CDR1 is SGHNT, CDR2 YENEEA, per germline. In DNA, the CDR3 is TGTGCCAGCAGCTTTACCAACAATGAGCAGTTCTTC. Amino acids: CASSFTNNEQFF.

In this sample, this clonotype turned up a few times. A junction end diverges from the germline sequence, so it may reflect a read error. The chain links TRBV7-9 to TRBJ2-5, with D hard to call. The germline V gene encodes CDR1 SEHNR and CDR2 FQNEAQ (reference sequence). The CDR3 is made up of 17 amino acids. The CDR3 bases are TGTGCCAGCAGCCCAACTACCCTTTCGACACTCCAAGGGACCCAGTACTTC. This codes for CASSPTTLSTLQGTQYF.

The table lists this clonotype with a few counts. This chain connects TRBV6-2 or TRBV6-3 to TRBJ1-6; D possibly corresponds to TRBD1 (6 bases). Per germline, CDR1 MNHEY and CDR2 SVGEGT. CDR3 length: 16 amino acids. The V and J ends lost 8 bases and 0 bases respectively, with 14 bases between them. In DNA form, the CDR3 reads TGTGCCAGCGGGCAAGGGGGGAGCTCCTATAATTCACCCCTCCACTTT. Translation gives CASGQGGSSYNSPLHF.

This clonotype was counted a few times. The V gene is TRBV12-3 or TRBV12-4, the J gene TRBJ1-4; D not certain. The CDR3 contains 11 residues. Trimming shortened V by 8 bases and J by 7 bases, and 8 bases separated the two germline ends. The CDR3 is CASGRSEKLFF. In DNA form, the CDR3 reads TGTGCCAGCGGGCGGAGTGAAAAACTGTTTTTT.